These 3 T cell receptor beta chains originate from one sample sequenced in a study of CD8 T cells in ankylosing spondylitis. Study-level findings and limits: Seemingly characteristic of ankylosing spondylitis blood was a TCR beta motif consisting of under ten highly homologous variants.

Their cognate antigens are unknown. TCRdb itself ran the 5' RACE reads through MiXCR, one entry per CDR3 protein. The sample consists of about 540,000 distinct CDR3 sequences, roughly 13% of them appearing once. Sequenced: blood, either unsorted or a sorted T cell fraction (not recorded which). These TCRs come from a male donor with ankylosing spondylitis.

This clonotype came up a few times. The V and J genes are TRBV5-1 and TRBJ1-1; 9 bases match TRBD1. The trim removed 4 bases at V and 4 bases at J, leaving 5 bases unmatched. This CDR3 is 14 amino acids long. CDR1 is SGHRS and CDR2 is YFSETQ in the germline V gene. Written as DNA, the CDR3 is TGCGCCAGCAGCACACAGGGGGCTGGCACTGAAGCTTTCTTT. Its protein is CASSTQGAGTEAFF.

This clonotype was picked up a small number of times. The chain is built from TRBV2 and TRBJ2-5; D not resolved. This CDR3 is built from 12 residues. Trimming took 4 bases from V and 3 from J, leaving 6 bases between them. Germline assignment: CDR1 SNHLY and CDR2 FYNNEI. CDR3 DNA: TGTGCCAGCAGTGTAATAGAAGAGACCCAGTACTTC. Residues: CASSVIEETQYF.

V gene TRBV5-1 combines with J gene TRBJ2-3; no clear D gene. Trimming left V 0 bases short and J 8 bases short, with 13 bases between. CDR3 size: 14 residues. CDR1 and CDR2 (germline): SGHRS, YFSETQ. The CDR3 here is CASSLDSVRFTQYF. DNA of the CDR3: TGCGCCAGCAGCTTGGACAGCGTACGGTTTACGCAGTATTTT.